This T cell receptor (beta chain) was identified in a study of T cells in Graves' hyperthyroidism and ophthalmopathy. As regards this clonotype: Antigen: not known.

The study, taken as a whole, reports: Also found in blood were most expanded thyroid clonotypes above 0.001.

Trimming took 4 bases from V and 0 from J, leaving 14 bases between them. Germline V gene lookup returns CDR1 SGDLS and CDR2 YYNGEE. The CDR3 is made up of 15 amino acids. Amplification yielded TCR beta CDR3 regions, with RNA transcripts as the source. During a first-round RT-PCR of the TCR CDR3, the HTBI primer set was used. Each CDR3 protein is one row after TCRdb ran MiXCR on the multiplex PCR reads. The table lists about 210,000 distinct CDR3 sequences, about 15% of them singletons. This chain links TRBV9 with TRBJ2-7; D is perhaps TRBD1 (7 bases). This TCR derives from a man aged 45 to 65 with Graves' hyperthyroidism. Material: blood. Here the CDR3 DNA reads TGTGCCAGCAGCCTCCAGGGGGGACACTCCTACGAGCAGTACTTC. Translated, it gives CASSLQGGHSYEQYF.